The entry that follows covers one T cell receptor (beta chain) sequence. Assay used: immunoSEQ multiplex PCR; TCRdb lists only in-frame clones, some missing. Found here are about 150,000 clones, 85% to 95% of them singletons; the top ten hold around 1.5%. These data originate in a study of control samples from healthy donors and cancer patients. V dropped 0 bases and J dropped 5 bases, with 7 bases sitting between them. Germline lookup yields CDR1 WNHNN and CDR2 SYGVQD (reference sequence). This CDR3 is built from 13 residues. J is TRBJ2-5 and V is TRBV10-1; D remains unclear. The sequence was obtained from a woman between 18 and 30 years old in good health. Sequencing was carried out using blood. The DNA of the CDR3 is TGCGCCAGCAGTGAGTCTAATGGGGAGACCCAGTACTTC. Its translation: CASSESNGETQYF.